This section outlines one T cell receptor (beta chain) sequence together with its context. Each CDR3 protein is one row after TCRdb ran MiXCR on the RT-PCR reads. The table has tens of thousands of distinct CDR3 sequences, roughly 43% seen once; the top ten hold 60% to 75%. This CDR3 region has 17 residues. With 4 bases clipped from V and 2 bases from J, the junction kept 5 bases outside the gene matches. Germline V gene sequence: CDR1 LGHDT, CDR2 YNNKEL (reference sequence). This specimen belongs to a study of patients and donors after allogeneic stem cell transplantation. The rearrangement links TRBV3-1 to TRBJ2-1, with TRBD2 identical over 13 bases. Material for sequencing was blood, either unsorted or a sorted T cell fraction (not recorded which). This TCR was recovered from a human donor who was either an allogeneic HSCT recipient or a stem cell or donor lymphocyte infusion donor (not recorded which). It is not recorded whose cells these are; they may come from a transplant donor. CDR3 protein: CASSLTSGRGTYNEQFF. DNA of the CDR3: TGTGCCAGCAGCCTCACTAGCGGGAGGGGCACCTACAATGAGCAGTTCTTC.